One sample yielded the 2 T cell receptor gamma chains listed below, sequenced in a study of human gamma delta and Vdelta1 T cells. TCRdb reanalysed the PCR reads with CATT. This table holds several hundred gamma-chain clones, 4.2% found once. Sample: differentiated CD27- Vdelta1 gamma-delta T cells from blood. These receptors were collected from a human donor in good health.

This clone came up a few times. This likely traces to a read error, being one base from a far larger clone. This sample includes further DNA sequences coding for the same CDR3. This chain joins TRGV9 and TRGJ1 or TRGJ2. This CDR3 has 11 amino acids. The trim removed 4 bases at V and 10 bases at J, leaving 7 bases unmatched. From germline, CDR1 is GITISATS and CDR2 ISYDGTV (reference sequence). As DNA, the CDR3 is TGTGCCTTGTGGGAAGTTGGCAAGAAACTCTTT. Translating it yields CALWEVGKKLF.

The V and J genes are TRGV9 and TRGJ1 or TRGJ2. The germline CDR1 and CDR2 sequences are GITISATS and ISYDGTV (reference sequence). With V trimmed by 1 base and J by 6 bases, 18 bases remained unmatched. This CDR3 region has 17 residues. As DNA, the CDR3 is TGTGCCTTGTGGGAGGTCGATACACAAGAGTTTTCTTATAAGAAACTCTTT. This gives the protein CALWEVDTQEFSYKKLF.